The sequence of this TCR beta chain was determined in a study of shared clonotypes between healthy human individuals. Whole-study results and caveats: Among several donors, roughly 5% of naive CD4 clonotypes were found in common.

Repertoires were generated with immunoSEQ multiplex PCR, while TCRdb's copy carries only in-frame clones and drops some. The data show about 2.1 million clones, with around 93% seen just once and about 1.7% held by the top ten. CD45RO negativity and positive selection for CCR7 defined naive CD8 cells, a population that excluded terminally differentiated effector memory CD45RA+ cells. To note about this clone: What it recognizes is unknown.

The CDR3 spans 18 residues. V dropped 4 bases and J dropped 0; count of bases not matched to a gene: 9. Germline V gene lookup returns CDR1 SEHNR and CDR2 FQNEAQ (reference sequence). The rearrangement joins TRBV7-9 to TRBJ2-6; 7 bases align to TRBD1. The sequenced material came from naive CD8+ T cells from PBMCs. This clonotype originated in a man aged 18 to 30 in good health. Some clones in this sample may be carry-over from other donors' samples. The CDR3, as DNA: TGTGCCAGCAGCTCGACAGGGCGTGACCACTCTGGGGCCAACGTCCTGACTTTC. This codes for CASSSTGRDHSGANVLTF.